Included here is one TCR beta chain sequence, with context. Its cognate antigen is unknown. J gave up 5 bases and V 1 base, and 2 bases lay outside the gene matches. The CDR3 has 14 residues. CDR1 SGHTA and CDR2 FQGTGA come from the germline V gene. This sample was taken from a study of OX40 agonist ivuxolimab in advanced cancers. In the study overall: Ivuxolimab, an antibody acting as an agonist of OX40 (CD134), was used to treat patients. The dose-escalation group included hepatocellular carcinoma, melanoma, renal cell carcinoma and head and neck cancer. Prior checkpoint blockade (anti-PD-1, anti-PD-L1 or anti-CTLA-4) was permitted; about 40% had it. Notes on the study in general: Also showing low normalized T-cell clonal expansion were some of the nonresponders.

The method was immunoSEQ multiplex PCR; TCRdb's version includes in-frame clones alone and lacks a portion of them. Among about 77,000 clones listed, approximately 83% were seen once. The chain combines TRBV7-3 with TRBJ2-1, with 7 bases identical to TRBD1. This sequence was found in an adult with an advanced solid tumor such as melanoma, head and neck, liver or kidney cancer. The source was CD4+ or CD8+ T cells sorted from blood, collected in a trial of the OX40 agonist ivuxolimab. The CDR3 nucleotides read TGTGCCAGCAGCTTAAGGCAGGGGGACAATGAGCAGTTCTTC. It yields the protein CASSLRQGDNEQFF.